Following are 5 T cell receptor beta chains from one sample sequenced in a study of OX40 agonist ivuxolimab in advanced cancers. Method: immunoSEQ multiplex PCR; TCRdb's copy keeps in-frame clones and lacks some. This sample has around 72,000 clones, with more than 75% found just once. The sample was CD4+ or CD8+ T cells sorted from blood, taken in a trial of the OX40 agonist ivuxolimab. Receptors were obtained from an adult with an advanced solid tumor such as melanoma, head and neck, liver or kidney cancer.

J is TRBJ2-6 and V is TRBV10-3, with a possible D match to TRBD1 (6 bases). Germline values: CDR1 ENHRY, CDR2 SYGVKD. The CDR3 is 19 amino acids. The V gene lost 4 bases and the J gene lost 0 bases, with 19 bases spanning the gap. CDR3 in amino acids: CAISGAPGDLTSGANVLTF. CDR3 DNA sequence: TGTGCCATCAGTGGGGCCCCAGGGGACCTAACCTCTGGGGCCAACGTCCTGACTTTC.

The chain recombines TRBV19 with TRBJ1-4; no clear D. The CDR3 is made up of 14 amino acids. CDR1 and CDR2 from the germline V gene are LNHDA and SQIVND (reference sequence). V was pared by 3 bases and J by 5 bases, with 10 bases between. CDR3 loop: CASSITWANEKLFF. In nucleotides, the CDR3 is TGTGCCAGTAGTATCACATGGGCCAATGAAAAACTGTTTTTT.

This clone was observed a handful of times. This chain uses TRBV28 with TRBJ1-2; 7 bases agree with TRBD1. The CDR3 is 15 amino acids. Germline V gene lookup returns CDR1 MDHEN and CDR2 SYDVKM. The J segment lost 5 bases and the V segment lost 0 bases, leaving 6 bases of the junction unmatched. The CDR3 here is CASSLWTGWQYGYTF. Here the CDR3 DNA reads TGTGCCAGCAGTTTATGGACAGGGTGGCAGTATGGCTACACCTTC.

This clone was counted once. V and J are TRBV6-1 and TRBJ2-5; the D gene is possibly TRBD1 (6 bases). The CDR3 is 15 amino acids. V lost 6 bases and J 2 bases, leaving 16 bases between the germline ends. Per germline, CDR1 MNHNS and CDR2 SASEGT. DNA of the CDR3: TGTGCCAGCAGCTACGGTAGGGGGTCGCAAGAGACCCAGTACTTC. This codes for CASSYGRGSQETQYF.

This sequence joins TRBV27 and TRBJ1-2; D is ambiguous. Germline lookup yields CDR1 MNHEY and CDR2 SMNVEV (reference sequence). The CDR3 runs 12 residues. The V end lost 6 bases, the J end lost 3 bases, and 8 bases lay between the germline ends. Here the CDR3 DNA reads TGTGCCAGCAGGAACAGATACTATGGCTACACCTTC. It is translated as CASRNRYYGYTF.